Listed below are T cell receptor beta chains from one sample, sequenced in a study of T cell responses to AZD1222 COVID-19 vaccine. Sequencing used immunoSEQ multiplex PCR; TCRdb keeps in-frame clones, though not all of them. The table has about 150,000 clones, about 94% seen once; the top ten hold roughly 4%. The material was peripheral blood, obtained 28 days after the second AZD1222 dose. Receptors originate from an adult who received the AZD1222 COVID-19 vaccine. The CDR3 runs from the conserved cysteine through the conserved F or W. D genes are given only for firm matches. Clone size appears in some rows only: once, few, many, or a class for an expanded clone.

TRBJ2-5 | few | TRBV12-5 | NA | CASTGHPYQETQYF | TGTGCTAGTACGGGACACCCGTACCAAGAGACCCAGTACTTC
TRBJ1-5 | NA | TRBV13 | NA | CASSPPMAPKPQHF | TGTGCCAGCAGCCCTCCGATGGCCCCAAAGCCCCAGCATTTT
TRBJ1-5 | NA | TRBV15 | NA | CATSREGRGDQPQHF | TGTGCCACCAGCAGAGAGGGCAGGGGTGATCAGCCCCAGCATTTT
TRBJ2-1 | once | TRBV5-6 | NA | CASSLSYYNEQFF | TGTGCCAGCAGCTTATCTTATTACAATGAGCAGTTCTTC
TRBJ2-5 | NA | TRBV29-1 | TRBD1 | CSVVGDRGEETQYF | TGCAGCGTTGTAGGAGACAGGGGGGAAGAGACCCAGTACTTC
TRBJ2-3 | NA | TRBV23-1 | NA | CASSQLNIGGADTQYF | TGCGCCAGCAGTCAATTGAATATCGGCGGTGCGGATACGCAGTATTTT
TRBJ1-5 | NA | TRBV2 | TRBD1 | CASRWDRVISNQPQHF | TGTGCCAGCAGATGGGACAGGGTAATAAGCAATCAGCCCCAGCATTTT
TRBJ1-4 | NA | TRBV27 | NA | CASKGLGIRQEKLFF | TGTGCCAGCAAGGGGCTGGGTATTAGACAGGAAAAACTGTTTTTT
TRBJ2-3 | NA | TRBV7-2 | TRBD2 | CASSSLSGRSSDTQYF | TGTGCCAGCAGCTCCCTTAGCGGGAGATCGTCAGATACGCAGTATTTT
TRBJ1-5 | NA | TRBV5-8 | TRBD1 | CASSNTGVSNQPQHF | TGTGCCAGCAGCAACACAGGGGTGAGCAATCAGCCCCAGCATTTT
TRBJ2-3 | NA | TRBV7-2 | NA | CASSLVADTNTDTQYF | TGTGCCAGCAGCTTAGTGGCGGATACAAACACAGATACGCAGTATTTT
TRBJ1-2 | NA | TRBV29-1 | NA | CSVAGDYGYTF | TGCAGCGTTGCCGGGGACTATGGCTACACCTTC
TRBJ2-7 | NA | TRBV5-4 | NA | CASSSGVYEQYF | TGTGCCAGCAGCTCTGGGGTTTACGAGCAGTACTTC
TRBJ1-1 | NA | TRBV10-3 | TRBD1 | CAISQGQGRGNTEAFF | TGTGCCATCAGCCAAGGACAGGGGAGGGGGAACACTGAAGCTTTCTTT
TRBJ1-1 | NA | TRBV5-1 | NA | CASSFDSFNTEAFF | TGCGCCAGCAGCTTTGACAGCTTTAACACTGAAGCTTTCTTT
TRBJ2-7 | NA | TRBV6-5 | NA | CASGQGRGEQYF | TGTGCCAGCGGGCAGGGCAGGGGCGAGCAGTACTTC
TRBJ2-1 | NA | TRBV11-2 | NA | CASRSSRGGSNNEQFF | TGTGCCAGCAGATCCTCCCGTGGAGGGTCGAACAATGAGCAGTTCTTC
TRBJ2-1 | NA | TRBV18 | NA | CASSGIEQFF | TGTGCCAGCTCAGGTATTGAGCAGTTCTTC
TRBJ2-1 | NA | TRBV11-3 | NA | CASSINRDNEQFF | TGTGCCAGCAGTATAAACAGGGACAATGAGCAGTTCTTC
TRBJ2-2 | NA | TRBV18 | NA | CASSPRQLNTGELFF | TGTGCCAGCTCACCACGACAGCTGAACACCGGGGAGCTGTTTTTT
TRBJ2-1 | NA | TRBV28 | TRBD2 | CASSSLGLAFTDEQFF | TGTGCCAGCAGCTCCTTGGGACTAGCGTTTACCGATGAGCAGTTCTTC
TRBJ2-1 | few | TRBV28 | NA | CASTDSHNEQFF | TGTGCCAGCACAGACAGTCACAATGAGCAGTTCTTC
TRBJ1-4 | NA | TRBV19 | NA | CASSIRSGEKLFF | TGTGCCAGTAGTATCCGGTCCGGGGAAAAACTGTTTTTT
TRBJ2-1 | NA | TRBV5-6 | NA | CASSEQGSSSYNEQFF | TGTGCCAGCAGTGAGCAGGGATCGAGCTCCTACAATGAGCAGTTCTTC
TRBJ2-4 | NA | TRBV15 | NA | CATSRDRYTGPPGNIQYF | TGTGCCACCAGCAGAGATCGGTATACGGGACCCCCGGGAAACATTCAGTACTTC
TRBJ2-7 | NA | TRBV10-3 | TRBD2 | CAISEGVGLAVYEQYF | TGTGCCATCAGTGAGGGGGTGGGACTAGCGGTCTACGAGCAGTACTTC
TRBJ2-1 | once | TRBV6-1 | TRBD1 | CAAGTGDYNEQFF | TGTGCAGCCGGGACAGGGGATTACAATGAGCAGTTCTTC
TRBJ2-7 | NA | TRBV20-1 | TRBD1 | CSASGPGQGAYEQYF | TGCAGTGCTAGTGGACCGGGACAGGGGGCCTACGAGCAGTACTTC
TRBJ2-1 | NA | TRBV5-4 | NA | CASSSTSEENNEQFF | TGTGCCAGCAGCTCCACTAGTGAAGAAAACAATGAGCAGTTCTTC
TRBJ1-1 | NA | TRBV29-1 | NA | CSVEAEGGAFF | TGCAGCGTTGAAGCAGAGGGTGGGGCTTTCTTT
TRBJ2-5 | NA | TRBV28 | NA | CASSLSGTYIRETQYF | TGTGCCAGCAGTTTGTCCGGGACTTATATTCGGGAGACCCAGTACTTC
TRBJ2-1 | NA | TRBV5-1 | NA | CASSQDPAAALNEQFF | TGCGCCAGCAGCCAAGACCCAGCGGCAGCCCTCAATGAGCAGTTCTTC
TRBJ2-5 | NA | TRBV7-8 | NA | CASSPLGMETQYF | TGTGCCAGCAGCCCCCTTGGCATGGAGACCCAGTACTTC
TRBJ1-2 | NA | TRBV11-2 | NA | CASSLAGTYSNYGYTF | TGTGCCAGCAGCTTAGCGGGGACGTATTCGAACTATGGCTACACCTTC
TRBJ2-5 | few | TRBV7-7 | NA | CASSLGSGPEETQYF | TGTGCCAGCAGCTTAGGCTCGGGGCCTGAAGAGACCCAGTACTTC
TRBJ1-5 | NA | TRBV2 | NA | CASSVNGPGSNQPQHF | TGTGCCAGCAGTGTCAACGGCCCCGGGAGCAATCAGCCCCAGCATTTT
TRBJ2-7 | NA | TRBV6-1 | NA | CASSEWNRYYEQYF | TGTGCCAGCAGTGAATGGAACAGGTACTACGAGCAGTACTTC
TRBJ2-4 | NA | TRBV6-2/TRBV6-3 | NA | CASSYSKNIQYF | TGTGCCAGCAGTTACTCGAAAAACATTCAGTACTTC
TRBJ2-7 | once | TRBV29-1 | NA | CSVETGGSSGSYEQYF | TGCAGCGTTGAAACAGGGGGGTCTAGCGGGTCGTACGAGCAGTACTTC
TRBJ2-1 | NA | TRBV4-2 | TRBD2 | CASSQERAREWNEQFF | TGTGCCAGCAGCCAAGAGAGAGCGCGGGAGTGGAATGAGCAGTTCTTC
TRBJ2-1 | NA | TRBV6-2/TRBV6-3 | TRBD2 | CASSYWTGGGNEQFF | TGTGCCAGCAGTTACTGGACGGGAGGTGGGAATGAGCAGTTCTTC
TRBJ2-3 | NA | TRBV12-3/TRBV12-4 | NA | CATRIADTQYF | TGTGCCACCAGAATCGCAGATACGCAGTATTTT
TRBJ1-2 | NA | TRBV6-1 | NA | CASSQAYEGGRNGYTF | TGTGCCAGCAGTCAAGCTTATGAGGGGGGGAGGAATGGCTACACCTTC
TRBJ1-5 | NA | TRBV5-5 | NA | CASSGQSGQPQHF | TGTGCCAGCAGTGGACAAAGTGGGCAGCCCCAGCATTTT
TRBJ1-4 | NA | TRBV29-1 | NA | CSVGSGTSEKLFF | TGCAGCGTGGGGTCGGGCACCTCTGAAAAACTGTTTTTT
TRBJ1-5 | NA | TRBV10-3 | NA | CAISEWGRNQPQHF | TGTGCCATCAGTGAATGGGGTCGCAATCAGCCCCAGCATTTT